This T cell receptor beta chain was documented in a study of blood T cell repertoires in COVID-19. Overall study: There were acute and convalescent COVID-19 samples, and they came from the United States, Italy and Spain. PBMCs, B-cell-depleted T cells, or T cells provided the cDNA or gDNA that made up the material.

In the original workflow: Reference gene primer amplification gave nucleated cell count estimates. The table came from immunoSEQ multiplex PCR; TCRdb's copy has only in-frame clones and leaves some out. V and J calls and clone size come straight from that table; D and trimming were deduced from the DNA. This sample has about 290,000 clones; 70% to 90% occur once, and the top ten carry around 4.5%. The germline CDR1 and CDR2 sequences are SGHRS and YFSETQ. Trimming shortened V by 1 base and J by 4 bases, and 12 bases separated the two germline ends. This CDR3 spans 15 amino acids. The material sequenced was peripheral blood. V and J are TRBV5-1 and TRBJ1-5; D remains ambiguous. The clonotype was recovered from a woman between 50 and 59 years old with active or convalescent COVID-19. CDR3 amino acids: CASSLLGTLNQPQHF. For the CDR3, the DNA is TGCGCCAGCAGCTTGTTGGGCACGCTTAATCAGCCCCAGCATTTT.